One T cell receptor beta chain is described in this entry. The entry originates in a study of control samples from healthy donors and cancer patients. Deletions cut 4 bases from V and 0 bases from J, with 5 bases between. The CDR3 consists of 13 residues. Germline CDR1 SGHKS, CDR2 YYEKEE (reference sequence). Some clones are missing from TCRdb's copy, which holds only in-frame ones; the method was immunoSEQ multiplex PCR. The data show some 110,000 clones, roughly 91% seen once. The gene calls are TRBV5-5 and TRBJ1-5; D ambiguous. The TCR originated in a woman aged 70 to 79 in good health. The sample was blood. CDR3 sequence: CASSPGSNQPQHF. The CDR3 region has the DNA TGTGCCAGCAGCCCGGGTAGCAATCAGCCCCAGCATTTT.